The 7 T cell receptor beta chains presented below share a single source sample, sequenced in a study of post-analysis software for immune sequencing data. The study, taken as a whole, reports: Controls had lower frequencies than patients of 4 or 5 TRBV segments, which included TRBV5-6, TRBV5-1 and TRBV20-1.

Prepared libraries of TCR beta cDNA carried unique molecular identifiers. TCRdb recomputed calls from the PCR reads with MiXCR, one row per CDR3 protein. Altogether about 770,000 distinct CDR3 sequences are present, 35% to 55% being singletons, with the ten largest covering 4.9%. No cognate antigen is known for these TCRs. The source material was blood. All receptors derive from a girl aged 10 to 17 with multiple sclerosis.

This CDR3 is CASSRDPPIGGANVLTF. CDR3 in DNA: TGTGCCAGCAGCCGGGACCCTCCCATTGGTGGGGCCAACGTCCTGACTTTC. The V and J genes are TRBV7-2 and TRBJ2-6; D tentatively reads TRBD1 or TRBD2 (5 bases each). CDR1 is SGHTA and CDR2 is FQGNSA in the germline V gene. This CDR3 contains 17 residues. The V and J ends lost 5 bases and 3 bases respectively, with 17 bases between them.

V and J are TRBV9 and TRBJ2-1, with a weak D call TRBD2 (6 bases). From germline, CDR1 is SGDLS and CDR2 YYNGEE. The CDR3 length is 16 residues. V was trimmed by 0 bases and J by 4 bases, leaving 14 bases between them. The CDR3 DNA follows: TGTGCCAGCAGCGTAGCTGGGATAGCGGCGTACAATGAGCAGTTCTTC. This codes for CASSVAGIAAYNEQFF.

The chain has TRBV6-5 and TRBJ2-1; 7 bases agree with TRBD2. From germline, CDR1 is MNHEY and CDR2 SVGAGI. This CDR3 comprises 16 residues. V lost 1 base to trimming and J lost 5 bases; unmatched junction nucleotides: 8. This CDR3 reads CASSYYAGGGDNEQFF. The CDR3 bases are TGTGCCAGCAGTTACTACGCGGGTGGGGGGGACAATGAGCAGTTCTTC.

A note on this clonotype: Germline and junction disagree at one end, which may indicate a read error. CDR3 protein: CASSLAGGLAGGSSYNGQFF. As DNA, the CDR3 is TGTGCCAGCAGCTTAGCAGGGGGACTAGCGGGAGGTTCCAGCTACAATGGGCAGTTCTTC. The chain uses TRBV7-2 and TRBJ2-1, with 15 bases lining up with TRBD2. Germline assignment: CDR1 SGHTA and CDR2 FQGNSA. The CDR3 is made up of 20 amino acids. The entire variable domain, with the rest obtained from reference TRBV7-2 and TRBJ2-1, is as follows: GAGVSQSPSNKVTEKGKDVELRCDPISGHTALYWYRQSLGQGLEFLIYFQGNSAPDKSGLPSDRFSAERTGGSVSTLTIQRTQQEDSAVYLCASSLAGGLAGGSSYNGQFFGPGTRLTVL.

The chain has TRBV18 and TRBJ2-5; 11 bases line up with TRBD2. J was trimmed by 2 bases and V by 3 bases; bases with no gene match: 5. Per germline, CDR1 KGHSH and CDR2 LQKENI. The CDR3 runs 16 residues. The CDR3 DNA reads as TGTGCCAGCTCACCCTCGCCTAGCGGGAGGCAAGAGACCCAGTACTTC. Translating gives CASSPSPSGRQETQYF.

The chain uses TRBV27 and TRBJ2-1; TRBD2 is a possible D gene (6 bases). This CDR3 comprises 14 residues. Germline loops: CDR1 MNHEY, CDR2 SMNVEV (reference sequence). V was trimmed by 4 bases and J by 3 bases, leaving 10 bases between them. CDR3: CASSSSAIYNEQFF. The CDR3 bases are TGTGCCAGCAGTTCTAGCGCTATCTACAATGAGCAGTTCTTC.

This clonotype was seen a handful of times. The chain carries TRBV20-1 and TRBJ2-1; 10 bases map to TRBD2. Germline trimming cut 3 bases from V and 7 bases from J; bases unmatched to any gene: 9. There are 15 residues in the CDR3. Per the germline V gene, CDR1 is DFQATT and CDR2 is SNEGSKA (reference sequence). In DNA form, the CDR3 reads TGCAGTGCTAGTGGGCTAGCGGGAGTATCAAATGAGCAGTTCTTC. This sequence encodes CSASGLAGVSNEQFF.